This T cell receptor beta chain was documented in a study of cytomegalovirus exposure and HLA in healthy donors (dated by TCRdb to the late 2010s). A note on the overall study: In an earlier analysis of approximately 640 of the donors, around 300 Gb of sequence data and 100 million or so unique TCR beta sequences from roughly 180 million T cells were reported. An early release that covered about 600 HLA-typed donors contained approximately 290 gigabases of sequencing data and around 85 million unique TCR sequences. Among the 398 genotyped donors, 75% to 90% belonged to the genetic ancestry cluster associated with self-reported Caucasian donors. The study was designed to test whether signatures of past pathogen exposure could be identified by cataloging public T cell receptors. Using immunosequencing, the study profiled T cell repertoires from about 650 subjects and related those repertoires to cytomegalovirus serostatus. A separate validation cohort of approximately 120 different subjects was used in addition to the approximately 610-subject first cohort. High-throughput TCR immunosequencing, statistical association of individual TCRs with disease status, and machine learning were combined to predict cytomegalovirus infection status. A later analysis re-analyzed previously published TCR beta repertoires from about 600 donors and added high-resolution HLA genotyping to study TCR occurrence patterns. Rather than using new phenotypic data, the later analysis identified candidate immune exposures from TCR beta sequences and from how often those sequences occurred across donors. An earlier analysis of several hundred of the donors used high-throughput TCR beta sequencing to judge whether each TCR beta V gene segment behaved as functional or pseudogenic. Alongside the repertoire data, information on donor age, sex, ethnicity and CMV serostatus was compiled. A later genetic analysis used genome-wide SNP genotypes for about 65% of the roughly 700 donors, treating that subset as a discovery cohort. Every discovery cohort repertoire had been produced on one sequencing platform. Class I and class II HLA loci were covered by the typing at four-digit resolution. Typing coverage differed by locus: A, B, C, DRB1 and DQB1 were typed in roughly 629-630 donors, DQA1 in about 550, DPA1 in 600 to 610, and DPB1 in 400 to 490. A handful of DR-DQ haplotypes were handled as single units for association and clustering because linkage in the cohort was strong. Among some 400 genotyped donors of the cohort, an average of about 240,000 unique TCR beta nucleotide sequences were sequenced per donor, around a sixth of them non-productive. Study-level results and caveats: Broadly in line with IMGT annotations, most TCR beta V segments showed up in productive rearrangements about 87% or about 30% of the time in an earlier analysis of about 500 of the donors. The study gave a list of 150 to 200 TCR beta chains associated with cytomegalovirus. Assigning TCR associations to individual alleles was difficult when HLA alleles, especially DR and DQ, strongly co-occurred. Linkage disequilibrium might explain the correlated functional status among segregating V segments, but an unknown experimental factor could not be ruled out. Only TCR beta chains were sequenced in this cohort, and the absence of alpha or paired-chain data limited detectable features. In a later analysis, several top co-occurrence clusters were reported to appear linked to parvovirus B19, influenza, CMV and Epstein-Barr virus. A further reported finding was that TCR beta sequences accurately predicted the HLA-A and HLA-B alleles for most subjects in the first cohort. Specific HLA alleles were associated with 16,951 TCR beta sequences at a false discovery rate of 0.05 in a later analysis. Because HLA typing was missing for some donors at each locus, association tests included only the typed subset. In a later analysis, HLA-associated TCR beta chains showed more clonal expansion and lower generation probabilities than non-associated chains that were equally common. A cluster of highly shared sequence variants was judged likely to represent a technical artifact of the sequencing pipeline. Cytomegalovirus status was reported to be diagnosed by the classifier with high specificity and sensitivity in both the original and validation cohorts. For the cohort, immune exposure information was limited to CMV serostatus. Compared with the approximately 670-donor mean, donors in an Asian-associated ancestry cluster had fewer N-insertions in productive TCRs, according to a later genetic analysis. Three of the identified cytomegalovirus-associated TCR beta chains were confirmed in vitro to be specific for cytomegalovirus antigens. The 87-base-pair reads could not distinguish some IMGT-functional V segments, including TRBV6-2 and TRBV6-3, so those segments were excluded. A later genetic analysis associated a missense DCLRE1C variant with V-gene and J-gene trimming of TCR beta chains, and an independent cohort replicated the association. In a later analysis, TCR association rates were found to vary across HLA loci, with the most associated TCRs seen for DRB1 alleles and the fewest for HLA-C alleles. Most TCR sequences were observed very rarely across donors, whereas some public TCRs were present in many individuals. Because counts were too low, under 20 rarely observed V segments, including chromosome 9 orphons, were left out of the earlier analysis of approximately 500 of the donors. It was suggested by the authors that the approach could potentially be generalized to other disease states and immunological phenotypes. Presence/absence analyses assumed roughly uniform sequencing depth across donors, an assumption that may not hold. Most CMV-associated TCR beta chains appeared to be HLA-restricted in a later analysis, and the HLA associations seemed to be driven largely by CMV exposure.

Libraries were constructed by the immunoSEQ multiplex PCR assay. The multiplex PCR relied on a mix of 60 forward primers for TCR Vbeta segments and 13 reverse primers for TCR Jbeta segments. The CDR3 region of rearranged TCR beta genes was amplified from genomic DNA with a multiplex PCR assay. The Illumina HiSeq System was used to sequence the amplified TCR beta libraries as 87-base-pair reads. Per the original workflow: In a later analysis, tens of millions of unique TCR beta chains were counted across the approximately 640 repertoires, and roughly 10 million of these chains were shared by at least two donors. A nearest-neighbor algorithm error-corrected the raw reads and collapsed the reads into unique sequences, merging closely related sequences to remove PCR and sequencing errors. CDR3 sequences were aligned to IMGT reference sequences to assign V, D and J gene segments. For a sequence to be retained, at least a six-nucleotide match to both a V gene segment and a J gene segment was required. A rearrangement was called productive if the CDR3 had no stop codons and remained in frame with V and J, and every other rearrangement was called non-productive. Following IMGT convention, CDR3 was defined as the stretch from the second conserved V-encoded cysteine to the conserved J-encoded phenylalanine. The earlier analysis of about 530 of the donors excluded any sequence lacking an unambiguous match to a single V gene segment. In an earlier analysis of approximately 550 of the donors, V segments were called functional above 56.7% productive rearrangements and were called segregating when the between-donor standard deviation exceeded 5%. A statistical classification framework was developed to diagnose cytomegalovirus status using the catalog of TCR beta chain sequences. In a later analysis, V and J genes were assigned by comparing TCR nucleotide sequences against IMGT/GENE-DB human TR gene sequences. Using the TCRdist pipeline, a later analysis assigned CDR3 sequences along with most-parsimonious VDJ recombination scenarios. In a later analysis, every TCR beta chain was defined by the combination of its CDR3 amino acid sequence and its V-gene family, and reads without a unique V-gene family were dropped. In a later analysis, several hundred highly shared, low-generation-probability nucleotide sequences were removed to address suspected cross-contamination and a sequencing artifact. A later analysis calculated a clonal expansion index for each public chain from normalized within-repertoire ranks of inferred template counts. Generation probabilities in a later analysis came from a VDJ recombination model fitted to out-of-frame rearrangements, and those results were checked against IGoR. A later analysis scored TCR-TCR, TCR-HLA and TCR-CMV co-occurrence with hypergeometric tests, applying a repertoire-size bias correction to TCR pairs. A later analysis estimated false discovery rates by permuting HLA or CMV assignments 20 times. In a later analysis, co-occurring TCRs were grouped using DBSCAN, and TCRdist sequence similarity was added for clustering within HLA-allele-positive subsets. Co-occurrence clustering excluded repertoires with fewer than 30,000 or more than 120,000 public chains, plus five with anomalous nucleotide sharing. TCRdb took this table from immuneACCESS and kept in-frame rearrangements with V and J called. Such tables lack part of the clones; where checked against another copy, unresolved V genes explain under half of the gap, and the rest is unexplained. For V, J and clone size, that table is used; D and trimming come from the DNA. This sample gives approximately 190,000 clones in total; around 75% of them show up just once. Jointly, the top ten make up 1.8% of the sample.

A word on this clone: The specificity of this receptor is unknown. The record has no base qualities; no much larger clone is one base away.

In total, around 600 healthy bone marrow donors made up the cohort. At the time of sampling, all cohort members were nominally healthy, though unrecorded immune exposures were likely present. The donor tested CMV seronegative, placing the donor among the roughly 400 seronegative members of the cohort. A peripheral blood sample was collected from each donor, and TCR beta sequencing was performed on peripheral blood mononuclear cells. Genomic DNA was extracted from the blood cell samples with the Qiagen DNeasy Blood Extraction Kit. Inclusive of the bounding cysteine and phenylalanine, the CDR3 is 17 residues long. The CDR3 DNA has 51 bases and is translated from base 1. Taken from the germline V gene, the CDR1 and CDR2 loops are SGHRS and YFSETQ. V is shortened by 0 bases, J by 0 bases, and the region joining them spans 15 bases.

The sequenced material came from PBMCs. The receptor was derived from a woman aged 25-40 years in good health and CMV-seronegative. The chain was built from TRBV5-1 and TRBJ1-1; TRBD1 is perhaps the D gene, given 6 matching bases. The nucleotide sequence is given as TGCGCCAGCAGCTTGGTGGGGGCCTCGGATATGAACACTGAAGCTTTCTTT. This encodes CASSLVGASDMNTEAFF.